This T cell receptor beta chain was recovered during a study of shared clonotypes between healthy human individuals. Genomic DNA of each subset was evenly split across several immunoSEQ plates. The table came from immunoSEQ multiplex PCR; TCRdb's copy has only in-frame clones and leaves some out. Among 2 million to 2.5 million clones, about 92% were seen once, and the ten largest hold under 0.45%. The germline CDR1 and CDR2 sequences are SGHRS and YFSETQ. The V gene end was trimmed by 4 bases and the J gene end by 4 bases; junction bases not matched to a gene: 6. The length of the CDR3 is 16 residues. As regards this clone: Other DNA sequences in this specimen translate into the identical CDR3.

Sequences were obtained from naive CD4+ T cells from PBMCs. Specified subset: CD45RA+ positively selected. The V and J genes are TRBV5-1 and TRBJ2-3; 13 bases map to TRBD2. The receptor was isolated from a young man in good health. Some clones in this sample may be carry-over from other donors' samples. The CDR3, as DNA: TGCGCCAGCAGCCCAGCGACTAGCGGGAGGCCAGATACGCAGTATTTT. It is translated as CASSPATSGRPDTQYF.